This TCR beta chain came from a study of cytomegalovirus exposure and HLA in healthy donors. The study ran its PCR with 60 Vbeta and 13 Jbeta primers. Data came from immunoSEQ multiplex PCR; TCRdb stores just in-frame clones and leaves some out. The data show 60,000 to 70,000 clones, roughly 75% seen once. V lost 1 base and J lost 6, with 10 bases in between. The CDR3 consists of 15 residues. Germline loops: CDR1 MDHEN, CDR2 SYDVKM. The TCR was taken from a woman younger than 45 in good health and CMV-seronegative. The sample was PBMCs. This chain uses TRBV28 with TRBJ1-6; unclear D gene. CDR3 sequence: CASSLSYKSNSPLHF. In DNA, the CDR3 is TGTGCCAGCAGTTTATCCTATAAGAGTAATTCACCCCTCCACTTT.